This is a list of T cell receptor beta chains from one sample in a study of cytomegalovirus exposure and HLA in healthy donors. The assay was immunoSEQ multiplex PCR, and TCRdb's table has in-frame clones only and misses some. The sample holds approximately 85,000 clones; approximately 80% are singletons and the top ten take roughly a quarter. The sequenced material came from PBMCs. These receptors were taken from a woman in her forties or fifties in good health and CMV-seropositive. The CDR3 runs from the conserved cysteine through the conserved F or W.

V gene: TRBV30
CDR3 protein: CAWRRQMNTEAFF

V gene: TRBV9
CDR3 protein: CASRFRDSTLNTEAFF

V gene: TRBV19
CDR3 protein: CASSFRQGAGTGELFF

V gene: TRBV6-6
CDR3 protein: CASGGREGQGNEQFF

V gene: TRBV11-2
CDR3 protein: CASSPRGANVLTF

V gene: TRBV19
CDR3 protein: CATRRGDEAFF

V gene: TRBV6-4
CDR3 protein: CASSDDGSSSYNEQFF

V gene: TRBV7-2
CDR3 protein: CASSLGGLDSDTQYF

V gene: TRBV7-8
CDR3 protein: CASSLATSPTSSQFF

V gene: TRBV30
CDR3 protein: CAWDQGSEGPQHF

V gene: TRBV5-1
CDR3 protein: CASSYGLAGLEETQYF

V gene: TRBV9
CDR3 protein: CASSDYLYGYTF

V gene: TRBV7-8
CDR3 protein: CASSLAAGAGYNEQFF

V gene: TRBV9
CDR3 protein: CASSVIGTGGQETQYF

V gene: TRBV29-1
CDR3 protein: CSVEIGAGGPDQYF

V gene: TRBV7-9
CDR3 protein: CASSLAGTWGSPLHF

V gene: TRBV5-4
CDR3 protein: CASSFPGQGYNEQFF

V gene: TRBV10-3
CDR3 protein: CAISDVGQGTYEQYF

V gene: TRBV9
CDR3 protein: CASSVTTGTRTDTQYF

V gene: TRBV6-4
CDR3 protein: CASSDSMASMNEQFF

V gene: TRBV4-1
CDR3 protein: CASSQGRGTNEKLFF

V gene: TRBV19
CDR3 protein: CASTPDRSSYNEQFF

V gene: TRBV2
CDR3 protein: CASSQTGDRPNTEAFF

V gene: TRBV9
CDR3 protein: CASSVGGVGNEQFF

V gene: TRBV6-5
CDR3 protein: CASSKRGSQPQHF

V gene: TRBV6-5
CDR3 protein: CASSPGQDNTYGYTF

V gene: TRBV9
CDR3 protein: CASSVGDRGAETQYF